These 27 T cell receptor beta chains share one sample of origin, sequenced in a study of control samples from healthy donors and cancer patients. Assay: immunoSEQ multiplex PCR; the TCRdb copy retains only in-frame clones and omits some. The sample gives roughly 59,000 clones, more than 85% of which show up once; about 1.7% is in the top ten. Source material: PBMCs. These receptors all come from a man in his forties with colorectal cancer.

The chain uses TRBV4-3 and TRBJ1-2; D gene unclear. Germline V CDR1 and CDR2: LGHNA, YSLEER. Trimming removed 0 bases from V and 5 bases from J, with 7 bases in between. The length of the CDR3 is 13 residues. CDR3 region: CASSQDGLYGYTF. CDR3 sequence (DNA): TGCGCCAGCAGCCAAGACGGCCTTTATGGCTACACCTTC.

This chain uses TRBV3-1 (or the pseudogene TRBV3-2) with TRBJ1-6; possibly TRBD1 for D (5 bases). Germline CDR1 and CDR2: LGHDT and YNNKEL (reference sequence). The CDR3 is 18 amino acids. Trimming cost V 2 bases and J 8 bases, with 22 bases left between them. The CDR3 coding sequence is TGTGCCAGCAGCCAATTCACGTTGGGGCGACCGGCGGATTCACCCCTCCACTTT. It yields the protein CASSQFTLGRPADSPLHF.

The chain couples TRBV2 to TRBJ2-1; the D is unclear. This CDR3 is 11 amino acids long. Germline loops: CDR1 SNHLY, CDR2 FYNNEI. V lost 7 bases and J 5 bases, leaving 6 bases between the germline ends. The CDR3 reads CASTLNNEQFF. Here the CDR3 DNA reads TGTGCCAGCACCCTCAACAATGAGCAGTTCTTC. The variable domain in full, with the rest retrieved from reference TRBV2 and TRBJ2-1, is EPEVTQTPSHQVTQMGQEVILRCVPISNHLYFYWYRQILGQKVEFLVSFYNNEISEKSEIFDDQFSVERPDGSNFTLKIRSTKLEDSAMYFCASTLNNEQFFGPGTRLTVL.

This rearrangement joins TRBV3-1 (or the pseudogene TRBV3-2) to TRBJ2-1; TRBD1 or TRBD2 may be the D gene (5 bases each). Germline V gene lookup returns CDR1 LGHDT and CDR2 YNNKEL (reference sequence). V shed 5 bases and J shed 10 bases, with 15 bases lying between them. The CDR3 contains 13 residues. For the CDR3, the DNA is TGTGCCAGCAGCTTCCGGGACCTTCGCGAGCAGTTCTTC. This encodes CASSFRDLREQFF.

J is TRBJ1-4 and V is TRBV5-1; D gene unclear. V was trimmed by 0 bases and J by 0 bases, leaving 6 bases between them. Germline-derived CDR1 and CDR2 are SGHRS and YFSETQ. The CDR3 is made up of 15 amino acids. CDR3 bases: TGCGCCAGCAGCTTGGCCGGCACAACTAATGAAAAACTGTTTTTT. It yields the protein CASSLAGTTNEKLFF.

The chain recombines TRBV6-5 with TRBJ2-6; D gene ambiguous. From germline, CDR1 is MNHEY and CDR2 SVGAGI. The V end lost 6 bases, the J end lost 0 bases, and 6 bases lay between the germline ends. The CDR3 has 14 residues. CDR3 nucleotides: TGTGCCAGCAGCTCGAGCTCTGGGGCCAACGTCCTGACTTTC. It encodes CASSSSSGANVLTF.

The gene calls are TRBV30 and TRBJ1-2; 8 nucleotides align to TRBD1. The CDR3 is 12 residues long. Germline values: CDR1 GTSNPN, CDR2 SVGIG (reference sequence). Unmatched junction bases numbered 8, after V lost 2 bases and J lost 12 bases. CDR3: CAWSPHLTGDTF. The CDR3, as DNA: TGTGCCTGGAGTCCCCACCTGACAGGGGACACCTTC.

CDR3 residues: CASSYRTINEQFF. Written as DNA, the CDR3 is TGTGCCAGTAGTTACAGGACTATCAATGAGCAGTTCTTC. The chain is built from TRBV19 and TRBJ2-1; possible D gene TRBD2, 6 bases. The CDR3 runs to 13 residues. V was pared by 5 bases and J by 6 bases, with 11 bases between. Germline CDR1 LNHDA, CDR2 SQIVND (reference sequence).

The rearrangement joins TRBV5-1 to TRBJ1-1, with D possibly being TRBD1 (6 bases). The CDR3 runs to 14 residues. V was shortened by 0 bases and J by 5 bases, with 11 bases between the two germline ends. Germline V gene sequence: CDR1 SGHRS, CDR2 YFSETQ. In DNA, the CDR3 is TGCGCCAGCAGCTTGGATAGGGGGTTTACTGAAGCTTTCTTT. It is translated as CASSLDRGFTEAFF.

This chain uses TRBV7-9 with TRBJ2-7; 7 positions match TRBD2. Per the germline V gene, CDR1 is SEHNR and CDR2 is FQNEAQ (reference sequence). V shed 4 bases, J shed 4 bases, and the junction held 7 bases outside the gene matches. CDR3 size: 14 residues. The CDR3 DNA reads TGTGCCAGCAGCTCCACTAGCGCCGTTTACGAGCAGTACTTC. Amino acids: CASSSTSAVYEQYF.

On this clone: Without the conserved terminal phenylalanine or tryptophan, this CDR3 likely stems from a read error. The chain couples TRBV7-8 to TRBJ1-2, with D possibly TRBD1 on 5 matching bases. Germline V lookup: CDR1 SGHVS, CDR2 FQNEAQ. This CDR3 is 16 amino acids long. V was cut by 5 bases and J by 6 bases, with 22 bases left in between. The CDR3 here is CASSPYITGILDGYTL. The CDR3 nucleotides read TGTGCCAGCAGCCCCTACATCACAGGAATCCTAGATGGCTACACCCTC.

This clone occurred once. The chain recombines TRBV11-2 with TRBJ2-7; D ambiguous. V lost 3 bases and J lost 2, with 11 bases in between. This CDR3 has 14 residues. Per germline, CDR1 SGHAT and CDR2 FQNNGV. DNA for the CDR3: TGTGCCAGCAGCTTCCAACCGGAAACCTACGAGCAGTACTTC. Residues: CASSFQPETYEQYF. Looking up the rest from reference TRBV11-2 and TRBJ2-7 gives the full variable domain: EAGVAQSPRYKIIEKRQSVAFWCNPISGHATLYWYQQILGQGPKLLIQFQNNGVVDDSQLPKDRFSAERLKGVDSTLKIQPAKLEDSAVYLCASSFQPETYEQYFGPGTRLTVT.

The chain is built from TRBV5-1 and TRBJ2-1, with D perhaps matching TRBD1 or TRBD2 (5 bases each). CDR3 length: 16 residues. Trimming took 5 bases from V and 8 from J, leaving 23 bases between them. Per germline, CDR1 SGHRS and CDR2 YFSETQ. The CDR3: CASRAPGPQGVHEQFF. DNA for the CDR3: TGCGCCAGCAGAGCCCCCGGGCCCCAGGGAGTACATGAGCAGTTCTTC.

J is TRBJ1-4 and V is TRBV6-5, with 8 nucleotides matching TRBD1. With V trimmed by 6 bases and J by 8 bases, 8 bases remained unmatched. CDR3 length: 14 residues. In germline, CDR1 is MNHEY, CDR2 SVGAGI. Here the CDR3 reads CASRPGGLGEKLFF. Written as DNA, the CDR3 is TGTGCCAGCAGACCAGGGGGCTTGGGAGAAAAACTGTTTTTT.

This clone is a singleton in its sample. The rearrangement links TRBV4-1 to TRBJ1-2; 9 bases match TRBD1. V lost 3 bases to trimming and J lost 3 bases; unmatched junction nucleotides: 5. CDR1 is MGHRA, CDR2 YSYEKL, per germline. This CDR3 has 15 amino acids. CDR3 residues: CASSQRTGEYYGYTF. The CDR3 DNA is TGCGCCAGCAGCCAGCGGACAGGGGAGTACTATGGCTACACCTTC.

This clone was counted a single time. The CDR3: CASQSTNSNQPQHF. DNA for the CDR3: TGTGCCAGCCAATCGACAAACAGCAATCAGCCCCAGCATTTT. V and J are TRBV6-5 and TRBJ1-5; D ambiguous. Germline CDR1 is MNHEY and CDR2 is SVGAGI. The CDR3 is made up of 14 amino acids. Trimming left V 8 bases short and J 1 base short, with 12 bases between.

The CDR3 sequence is CSVLLTPAGGYTF. The CDR3 DNA sequence: TGCAGCGTTTTGTTGACACCAGCGGGAGGCTACACCTTC. This rearrangement joins TRBV29-1 to TRBJ1-2; D ambiguous. Germline V lookup: CDR1 SQVTM, CDR2 ANQGSEA. Trimming took 5 bases from V and 8 from J, leaving 18 bases between them. The CDR3 has 13 residues.

The chain is built from TRBV4-2 and TRBJ2-7; the D gene could be TRBD1 or TRBD2 (6 bases each). Germline CDR1 is LGHNA and CDR2 is YNFKEQ. Trimming removed 1 base from V and 4 bases from J, with 14 bases in between. The CDR3 sequence is 15 residues long. The CDR3 spells CASSQAWGAEYEQYF. The CDR3 region has the DNA TGTGCCAGCAGCCAAGCTTGGGGGGCTGAGTACGAGCAGTACTTC.

This rearrangement joins TRBV3-1 (or the pseudogene TRBV3-2) to TRBJ2-7; D tentatively reads TRBD1 or TRBD2 (5 bases each). The CDR3 spans 13 residues. Germline values: CDR1 LGHDT, CDR2 YNNKEL (reference sequence). V gave up 2 bases and J gave up 5 bases, with 10 bases separating them. CDR3 loop: CASSQRGADEQYF. Here the CDR3 DNA reads TGTGCCAGCAGCCAAAGAGGGGCCGACGAGCAGTACTTC.

This clone was observed once. This sequence joins TRBV6-6 and TRBJ2-3, with D unclear. Trimming left V 0 bases short and J 2 bases short, with 6 bases between. The CDR3 runs 14 residues. Germline V gene data show CDR1 as MNHNY and CDR2 as SVGAGI (reference sequence). This chain's CDR3 is CASSYSATTDTQYF. CDR3 coding DNA: TGTGCCAGCAGTTACTCAGCGACCACAGATACGCAGTATTTT.

The chain joins TRBV9 to TRBJ1-5; D remains unclear. V lost 4 bases, J lost 2 bases, and 10 bases lay in between. The germline gives CDR1 SGDLS, CDR2 YYNGEE. This CDR3 has 14 residues. CDR3 coding DNA: TGTGCCAGCAGCCTCACCCCTGGCAATCAGCCCCAGCATTTT. Its translation is CASSLTPGNQPQHF.

This clone was recorded a few times. The genes are TRBV7-2 and TRBJ2-3; possibly TRBD1 for D (6 bases). Trimming took off 3 bases at V and 6 bases at J, with 10 bases between the two ends. CDR1 and CDR2 (germline): SGHTA, FQGNSA. The CDR3 spans 13 residues. Here the CDR3 DNA reads TGTGCCAGCAGCTTTATCCAGGGGGATACGCAGTATTTT. This sequence encodes CASSFIQGDTQYF.

This clone is a singleton in its sample. The chain is built from TRBV4-2 and TRBJ1-4; TRBD1 is a possible D gene (5 bases). CDR1 is LGHNA, CDR2 YNFKEQ, per germline. Trimming left V 1 base short and J 4 bases short, with 10 bases between. The CDR3 extends over 15 amino acids. The CDR3 DNA follows: TGTGCCAGCAGCCAAGGACGAGGGGATAATGAAAAACTGTTTTTT. Amino acid sequence: CASSQGRGDNEKLFF.

This CDR3 is CASIIRADYGYTF. The CDR3 DNA follows: TGTGCCAGCATCATTCGGGCAGACTATGGCTACACCTTC. The genes are TRBV5-6 and TRBJ1-2; D is unresolved. This CDR3 region has 13 residues. Per germline, CDR1 SGHDT and CDR2 YYEEEE. The V gene lost 6 bases and the J gene lost 3 bases, with 12 bases spanning the gap.

J is TRBJ1-2 and V is TRBV9, with D uncertain. Germline V gene lookup returns CDR1 SGDLS and CDR2 YYNGEE. V was pared by 0 bases and J by 6 bases, with 12 bases between. CDR3 length equals 14 residues. The CDR3 spells CASSVDTNRNGYTF. For the CDR3, the DNA is TGTGCCAGCAGCGTAGACACCAACCGGAATGGCTACACCTTC.

The chain is built from TRBV19 and TRBJ1-6, with no clear D. Germline CDR1 and CDR2: LNHDA and SQIVND (reference sequence). The CDR3 runs 15 residues. Trimming shortened V by 3 bases and J by 10 bases, and 16 bases separated the two germline ends. CDR3 bases: TGTGCCAGTAGTATGGAGGACCGAGAGAAATCACCCCTCCACTTT. The encoded protein is CASSMEDREKSPLHF.

This chain uses TRBV14 with TRBJ2-7; D not certain. This CDR3 is 14 amino acids long. Germline V gives CDR1 SGHDN, CDR2 FVKESK. V shed 4 bases and J shed 1 base, with 11 bases lying between them. In DNA, the CDR3 is TGTGCCAGCAGCCCGCTAGGAAGTTCCTACGAGCAGTACTTC. Translation gives CASSPLGSSYEQYF.